What follows are 13 T cell receptor beta chains derived from one specimen sequenced in a study of blood T cells in healthy people across ages. The authors ran a second PCR of roughly 6 to 11 cycles using a sample-barcoded 5' primer and a J-beta primer mix. TCRdb used MiXCR to reprocess the 5' RACE reads, holding one entry per CDR3 protein. Here the sample spans about 1,600,000 distinct CDR3 sequences, roughly 40% being singletons. The sample was blood. The receptors originated from a woman aged 18-30 years in good health.

The rearrangement uses TRBV5-5 and TRBJ1-1; no reliable D call. The germline V gene encodes CDR1 SGHKS and CDR2 YYEKEE (reference sequence). Trimming took 0 bases from V and 7 from J, leaving 16 bases between them. The CDR3 has 15 amino acids. As DNA, the CDR3 is TGTGCCAGCAGCTTGGCCCCGGATACATACTATGAAGCTTTCTTT. This gives the protein CASSLAPDTYYEAFF.

The chain combines TRBV9 with TRBJ1-2; D unresolved. This CDR3 region has 13 residues. Trimming stripped 1 base from V and 4 bases from J, with 8 bases between. Germline loops: CDR1 SGDLS, CDR2 YYNGEE. The CDR3 coding sequence is TGTGCCAGCAGCGTAAACAGAAGCTATGGCTACACCTTC. It encodes CASSVNRSYGYTF.

There are a few counts of this clonotype. The gene calls are TRBV5-1 and TRBJ1-6, with a possible D match to TRBD1 (5 bases). Germline V gene lookup returns CDR1 SGHRS and CDR2 YFSETQ. This CDR3 has 17 amino acids. V gave up 3 bases and J gave up 4 bases, with 17 bases separating them. The chain's CDR3 is CASSSSTGTDYNSPLHF. Written as DNA, the CDR3 is TGCGCCAGCAGCTCCTCAACCGGGACGGATTATAATTCACCCCTCCACTTT.

This chain links TRBV20-1 with TRBJ1-2, with 9 bases aligning to TRBD1. This CDR3 has 13 residues. With V trimmed by 6 bases and J by 8 bases, 10 bases remained unmatched. CDR1 DFQATT and CDR2 SNEGSKA come from the germline V gene (reference sequence). CDR3 sequence: CSAGGQGRRGYTF. CDR3 sequence (DNA): TGCAGTGCCGGGGGACAGGGTAGGAGAGGCTACACCTTC.

The rearrangement links TRBV21-1 to TRBJ2-7; whether TRBD2, the table's D call, matches the DNA was not checked. TRBV21-1 is annotated as a pseudogene. The CDR3 covers 15 residues. Here the CDR3 DNA reads TGTGCCTGCAGCAATACTAGCGGGACTGACTACGAGCAGTACTTC. As protein: CACSNTSGTDYEQYF.

This clonotype came up a few times. This rearrangement joins TRBV3-1 to TRBJ2-7; D not certain. The CDR3 totals 11 residues. Looked up from germline, CDR1 is LGHDT and CDR2 is YNNKEL (reference sequence). Trimming cost V 7 bases and J 5 bases, with 9 bases left between them. The CDR3 DNA is TGTGCCAGCATCAGCCAACACGAGCAGTACTTC. It encodes CASISQHEQYF.

This clonotype came up a few times. The genes are TRBV5-1 and TRBJ2-1; a possible D gene is TRBD1 (6 bases). This CDR3 contains 17 residues. CDR1 and CDR2 (germline): SGHRS, YFSETQ. Trimming cost V 5 bases and J 5 bases, with 23 bases left between them. CDR3 in amino acids: CASSHEGQLGGHNEQFF. The CDR3 DNA sequence: TGCGCCAGCAGTCATGAAGGACAGCTAGGCGGCCACAATGAGCAGTTCTTC.

This clonotype was counted a few times. The chain carries TRBV6-2 or TRBV6-3 and TRBJ1-5, with 11 bases aligning to TRBD1. Germline V gives CDR1 MNHEY, CDR2 SVGEGT. The trim removed 4 bases at V and 4 bases at J, leaving 12 bases unmatched. This CDR3 spans 18 amino acids. CDR3 nucleotide sequence: TGTGCCAGCAGTTCTGGACCGGGACAGGGGGGTTCAAATCAGCCCCAGCATTTT. Translating it yields CASSSGPGQGGSNQPQHF.

The chain is built from TRBV12-3 or TRBV12-4 and TRBJ2-5; 8 bases are a match to TRBD1. V lost 3 bases and J lost 5; bases outside the gene matches: 5. The CDR3 extends over 14 amino acids. Written as DNA, the CDR3 is TGTGCCAGCAGTTTGGGACAGGAGGTCGAGACCCAGTACTTC. This gives the protein CASSLGQEVETQYF.

This clonotype occurred a few times. The chain is built from TRBV12-3 or TRBV12-4 and TRBJ2-7; TRBD2 agrees at 12 bases. Trimming removed 5 bases from V and 6 bases from J; junction bases left unmatched: 14. CDR3 length: 17 residues. CDR3 amino acids: CASSPPRTSGNGLEQYF. CDR3 coding DNA: TGTGCCAGCAGTCCCCCACGGACTAGCGGGAATGGTCTCGAGCAGTACTTC.

V usage is TRBV27 and J usage is TRBJ2-1; D might be TRBD2 (5 bases). Per the germline V gene, CDR1 is MNHEY and CDR2 is SMNVEV (reference sequence). Trimming shortened V by 4 bases and J by 0 bases, and 19 bases separated the two germline ends. This CDR3 spans 18 amino acids. CDR3 nucleotide sequence: TGTGCCAGCAGTTCGTACCCGCAAGCGGAAAGCTCCTACAATGAGCAGTTCTTC. Amino acid sequence: CASSSYPQAESSYNEQFF.

This clonotype was seen more than once but under ten times. The chain joins TRBV10-3 to TRBJ1-2; maybe TRBD1 (6 bases). CDR3 length equals 13 residues. CDR1 and CDR2 (germline): ENHRY, SYGVKD. V was shortened by 10 bases and J by 0 bases, with 12 bases between the two germline ends. DNA of the CDR3: TGTGCCACCCAAGCAGGGGCTAACTATGGCTACACCTTC. Amino acid sequence: CATQAGANYGYTF.

DNA for the CDR3: TGTGCCAGCAGCCATCGGCTAGCGGGGACATACCTCCAAGAGACCCAGTACTTC. Translation gives CASSHRLAGTYLQETQYF. The V gene is TRBV3-1, the J gene TRBJ2-5; TRBD2 aligns across 9 bases. With 3 bases clipped from V and 1 base from J, the junction kept 12 bases outside the gene matches. This CDR3 contains 18 residues. CDR1 is LGHDT and CDR2 is YNNKEL in the germline V gene (reference sequence).